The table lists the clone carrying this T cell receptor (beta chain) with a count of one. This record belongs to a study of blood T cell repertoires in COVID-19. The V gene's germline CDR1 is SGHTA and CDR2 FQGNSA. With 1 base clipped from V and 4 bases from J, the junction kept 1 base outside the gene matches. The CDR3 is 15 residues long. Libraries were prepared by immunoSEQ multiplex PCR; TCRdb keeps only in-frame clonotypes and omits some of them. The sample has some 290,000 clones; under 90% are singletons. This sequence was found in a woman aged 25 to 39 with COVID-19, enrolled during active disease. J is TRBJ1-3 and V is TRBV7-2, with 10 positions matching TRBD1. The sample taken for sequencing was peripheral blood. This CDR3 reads CASSLGQGAGNTIYF. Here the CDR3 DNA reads TGTGCCAGCAGCTTAGGACAGGGGGCGGGAAACACCATATATTTT. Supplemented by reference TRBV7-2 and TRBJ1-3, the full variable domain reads GAGVSQSPSNKVTEKGKDVELRCDPISGHTALYWYRQSLGQGLEFLIYFQGNSAPDKSGLPSDRFSAERTGGSVSTLTIQRTQQEDSAVYLCASSLGQGAGNTIYFGEGSWLTVV.